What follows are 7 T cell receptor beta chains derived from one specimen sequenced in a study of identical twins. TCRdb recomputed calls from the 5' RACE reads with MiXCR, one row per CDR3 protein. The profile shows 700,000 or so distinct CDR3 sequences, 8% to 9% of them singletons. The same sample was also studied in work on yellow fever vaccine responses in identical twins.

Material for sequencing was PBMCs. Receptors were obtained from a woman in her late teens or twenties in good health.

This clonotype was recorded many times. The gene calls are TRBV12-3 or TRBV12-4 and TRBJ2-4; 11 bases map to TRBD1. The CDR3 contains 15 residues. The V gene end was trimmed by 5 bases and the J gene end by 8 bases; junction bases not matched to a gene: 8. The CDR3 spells CASSTRDRGRHIQYF. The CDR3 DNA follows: TGTGCCAGCAGTACTAGGGACAGGGGGAGGCACATTCAGTACTTC.

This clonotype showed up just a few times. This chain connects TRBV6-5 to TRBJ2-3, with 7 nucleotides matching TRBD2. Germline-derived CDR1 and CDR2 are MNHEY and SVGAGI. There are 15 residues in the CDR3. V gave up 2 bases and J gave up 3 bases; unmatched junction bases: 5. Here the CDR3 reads CASSYRAGVTDTQYF. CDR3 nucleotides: TGTGCCAGCAGTTACCGGGCGGGAGTTACAGATACGCAGTATTTT.

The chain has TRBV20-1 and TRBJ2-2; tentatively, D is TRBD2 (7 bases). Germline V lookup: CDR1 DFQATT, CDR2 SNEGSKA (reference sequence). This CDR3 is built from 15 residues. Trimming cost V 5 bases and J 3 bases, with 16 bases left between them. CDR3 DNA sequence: TGCAGTGCTCAGTACCAGGGGAGGGACACCGGGGAGCTGTTTTTT. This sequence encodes CSAQYQGRDTGELFF.

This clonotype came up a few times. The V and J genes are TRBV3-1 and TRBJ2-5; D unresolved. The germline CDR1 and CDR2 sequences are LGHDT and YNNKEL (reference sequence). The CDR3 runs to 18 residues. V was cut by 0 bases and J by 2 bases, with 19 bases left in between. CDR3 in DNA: TGTGCCAGCAGCCAAGATTTCCGCACCTACGACCATCAAGAGACCCAGTACTTC. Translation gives CASSQDFRTYDHQETQYF.

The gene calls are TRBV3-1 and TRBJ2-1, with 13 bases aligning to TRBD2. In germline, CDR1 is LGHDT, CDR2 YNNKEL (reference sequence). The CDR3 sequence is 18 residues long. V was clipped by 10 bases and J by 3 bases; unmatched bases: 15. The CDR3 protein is CAIRGQETSGRNYNEQFF. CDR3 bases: TGTGCCATCCGAGGGCAGGAGACTAGCGGGAGGAACTACAATGAGCAGTTCTTC.

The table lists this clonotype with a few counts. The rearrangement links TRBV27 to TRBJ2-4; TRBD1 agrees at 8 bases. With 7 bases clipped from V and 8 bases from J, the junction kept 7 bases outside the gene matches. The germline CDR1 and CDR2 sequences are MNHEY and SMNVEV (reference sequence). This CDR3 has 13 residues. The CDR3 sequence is CASKGGQVDIQYF. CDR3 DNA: TGTGCCAGCAAAGGGGGACAGGTTGACATTCAGTACTTC.

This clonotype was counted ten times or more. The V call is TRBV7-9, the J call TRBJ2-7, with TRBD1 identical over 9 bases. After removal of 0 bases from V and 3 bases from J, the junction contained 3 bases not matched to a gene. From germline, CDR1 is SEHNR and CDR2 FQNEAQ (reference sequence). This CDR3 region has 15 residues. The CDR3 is CASSLATGGYYEQYF. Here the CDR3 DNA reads TGTGCCAGCAGCTTAGCAACAGGGGGCTACTACGAGCAGTACTTC.